This T cell receptor (beta chain) appears in the sequencing data of a study of blood T cell repertoires in COVID-19. At the level of the study: Some COVID-19 samples were acute and others convalescent; all came from the United States, Italy and Spain.

V lost 4 bases to trimming and J lost 3 bases, with 14 bases between them. Germline CDR1 reads KGHDR; CDR2 reads SFDVKD. This CDR3 spans 15 amino acids. As originally analysed: Nucleated cell number was recorded as an estimate derived from reference gene primer amplification. Some clones are missing from TCRdb's copy, which holds only in-frame ones; the method was immunoSEQ multiplex PCR. The V and J calls and clone size were taken over from that table, and D and trimming were inferred from the DNA. The table has roughly 250,000 clones, approximately 89% seen once. Sequenced material: peripheral blood. This sequence joins TRBV24-1 and TRBJ2-5; D may be TRBD2 (6 bases). The sequence came from a woman aged 45-65 years with acute or convalescent COVID-19. DNA of the CDR3: TGTGCCACCAGTGACTCCGGGGCGGGGAAAGAGACCCAGTACTTC. It yields the protein CATSDSGAGKETQYF.